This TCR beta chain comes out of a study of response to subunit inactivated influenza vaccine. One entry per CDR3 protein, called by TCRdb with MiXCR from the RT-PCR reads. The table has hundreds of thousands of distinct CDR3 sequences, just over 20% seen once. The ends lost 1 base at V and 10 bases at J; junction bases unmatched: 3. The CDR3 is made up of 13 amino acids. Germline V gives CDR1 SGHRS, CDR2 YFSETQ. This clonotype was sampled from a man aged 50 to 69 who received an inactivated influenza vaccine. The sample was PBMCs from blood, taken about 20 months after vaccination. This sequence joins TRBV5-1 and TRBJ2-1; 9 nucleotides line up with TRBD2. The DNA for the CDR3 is TGCGCCAGCAGCTTGAGTAGCGGGAGAGAGCAGTTCTTC. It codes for CASSLSSGREQFF. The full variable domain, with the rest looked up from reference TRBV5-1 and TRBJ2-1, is KAGVTQTPRYLIKTRGQQVTLSCSPISGHRSVSWYQQTPGQGLQFLFEYFSETQRNKGNFPGRFSGRQFSNSRSEMNVSTLELGDSALYLCASSLSSGREQFFGPGTRLTVL.